This is a list of T cell receptor beta chains from one sample in a study of vaccination and CD4 T cells after COVID-19. Antigen specificity for these receptors is unknown. TCRdb passed the PCR reads through MiXCR, listing each CDR3 protein once. The data show 10,000 to 15,000 distinct CDR3 sequences, 38% seen once. Sequenced sample: cultured CD4+ T cells from blood. These receptors were taken from a human donor with COVID-19. Both conserved end residues are part of each CDR3. The D gene is left open where the match is weak. Size tells how often a clone was seen (once, few, many) or the class of an expanded clone, and some rows leave it out.

TRBJ2-5 | NA | TRBV10-3 | NA | CAISEDGLKRETQYF | TGTGCCATCAGTGAGGATGGACTGAAACGAGAGACCCAGTACTTC
TRBJ1-1 | NA | TRBV19 | few | CASSVHGTNTEAFF | TGTGCCAGTAGTGTCCATGGGACCAACACTGAAGCTTTCTTT
TRBJ2-3 | TRBD2 | TRBV4-3 | few | CASSQVSGGALDTQYF | TGCGCCAGCAGCCAGGTTAGCGGGGGGGCGTTAGATACGCAGTATTTT
TRBJ1-3 | NA | TRBV6-1 | few | CASSVDHLSGNTIYF | TGTGCCAGCAGTGTGGACCATCTCTCTGGAAACACCATATATTTT
TRBJ2-4 | NA | TRBV12-3/TRBV12-4 | NA | CASTTGGIAGPKNIQYF | TGTGCCAGCACCACGGGGGGCATAGCTGGGCCCAAAAACATTCAGTACTTC
TRBJ2-7 | NA | TRBV5-4 | NA | CASKTDGSSYEQYF | TGTGCCAGCAAAACTGACGGTAGCTCCTACGAGCAGTACTTC
TRBJ1-5 | NA | TRBV4-1 | NA | CASSQDLGRAGQPQHF | TGCGCCAGCAGCCAAGATTTAGGGAGGGCTGGTCAGCCCCAGCATTTT
TRBJ2-5 | TRBD1 | TRBV7-8 | NA | CASSRAGQGVRETQYF | TGTGCCAGCAGCCGAGCAGGGCAGGGGGTCAGAGAGACCCAGTACTTC
TRBJ2-3 | NA | TRBV19 | NA | CASSIPGGTDTQYF | TGTGCCAGTAGTATTCCGGGAGGCACAGATACGCAGTATTTT
TRBJ2-3 | TRBD2 | TRBV12-3/TRBV12-4 | few | CASKGTSGVDTQYF | TGTGCCAGCAAAGGGACTAGCGGTGTAGATACGCAGTATTTT
TRBJ2-1 | TRBD2 | TRBV12-5 | few | CASGAGLAGDLNNEQFF | TGTGCTAGTGGGGCTGGACTAGCGGGGGACCTGAACAATGAGCAGTTCTTC
TRBJ2-3 | NA | TRBV27 | NA | CASSFWGMGGSDTQYF | TGTGCCAGCAGTTTTTGGGGGATGGGGGGTTCAGATACGCAGTATTTT
TRBJ2-3 | NA | TRBV29-1 | once | CSVARGTTDTQYF | TGCAGCGTAGCCCGGGGCACCACAGATACGCAGTATTTT
TRBJ1-1 | NA | TRBV20-1 | few | CSASNRMNTEAFF | TGCAGTGCTAGTAACCGCATGAACACTGAAGCTTTCTTT
TRBJ2-5 | TRBD2 | TRBV7-8 | few | CASSPGLAGETQYF | TGTGCCAGCAGCCCGGGACTAGCAGGGGAGACCCAGTACTTC
TRBJ1-2 | NA | TRBV6-1 | NA | CASGTMGYGYTF | TGTGCCAGCGGGACGATGGGCTATGGCTACACCTTC
TRBJ2-3 | TRBD2 | TRBV9 | NA | CASSVEAGGLTDTQYF | TGTGCCAGCAGCGTAGAAGCGGGGGGGCTAACAGATACGCAGTATTTT
TRBJ1-3 | TRBD1 | TRBV15 | medium-sized | CATSWDRGNGNTIYF | TGTGCCACCAGCTGGGACAGGGGGAATGGAAACACCATATATTTT
TRBJ1-2 | TRBD1 | TRBV6-5 | NA | CASSSATGPSWGYTF | TGTGCCAGCAGTTCCGCGACAGGGCCCAGCTGGGGCTACACCTTC
TRBJ2-7 | NA | TRBV11-3 | NA | CASSLVLSYEQYF | TGTGCCAGCAGCTTGGTTCTCTCCTACGAGCAGTACTTC
TRBJ1-2 | NA | TRBV5-4 | few | CASSFPGYYGYTF | TGTGCCAGCAGCTTTCCCGGATACTATGGCTACACCTTC
TRBJ1-6 | NA | TRBV7-2 | NA | CASSLEAGNNSPLHF | TGTGCCAGCAGCTTAGAAGCCGGGAATAATTCACCCCTCCACTTT
TRBJ2-1 | TRBD2 | TRBV20-1 | NA | CSATPLAVSYNEQFF | TGCAGTGCTACACCACTAGCGGTCTCCTACAATGAGCAGTTCTTC
TRBJ2-2 | TRBD1 | TRBV6-1 | few | CASSRQGQGFGELFF | TGTGCCAGCAGTCGACAGGGACAGGGGTTTGGGGAGCTGTTTTTT
TRBJ2-3 | NA | TRBV5-4 | NA | CASSQGRTDTQYF | TGTGCCAGCAGCCAAGGGCGGACAGATACGCAGTATTTT
TRBJ1-2 | NA | TRBV7-2 | few | CASSHTKGDGYTF | TGTGCCAGCAGCCACACGAAGGGGGATGGCTACACCTTC